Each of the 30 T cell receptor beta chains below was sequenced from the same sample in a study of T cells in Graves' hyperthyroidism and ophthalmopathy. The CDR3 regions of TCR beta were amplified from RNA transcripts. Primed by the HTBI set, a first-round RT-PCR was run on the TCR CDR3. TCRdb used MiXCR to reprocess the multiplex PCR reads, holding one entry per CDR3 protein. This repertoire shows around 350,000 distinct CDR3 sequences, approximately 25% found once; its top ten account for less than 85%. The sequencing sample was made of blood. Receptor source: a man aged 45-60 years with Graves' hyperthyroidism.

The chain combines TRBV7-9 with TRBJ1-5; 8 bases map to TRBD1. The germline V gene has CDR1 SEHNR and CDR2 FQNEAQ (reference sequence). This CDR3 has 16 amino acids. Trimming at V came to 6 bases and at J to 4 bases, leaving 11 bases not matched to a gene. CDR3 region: CASRQLTGAGNQPQHF. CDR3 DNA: TGTGCCAGCAGACAACTGACAGGGGCTGGGAATCAGCCCCAGCATTTT.

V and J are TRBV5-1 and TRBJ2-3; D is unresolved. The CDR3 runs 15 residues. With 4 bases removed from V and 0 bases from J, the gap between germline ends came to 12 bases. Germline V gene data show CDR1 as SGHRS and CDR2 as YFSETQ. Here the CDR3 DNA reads TGCGCCAGCAGCCCTATAAGCAGGAGCACAGATACGCAGTATTTT. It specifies CASSPISRSTDTQYF.

The CDR3 sequence: CASGPGTDTYEQYF. As DNA, the CDR3 is TGCGCCAGCGGACCCGGGACTGACACCTACGAGCAGTACTTC. The V and J genes are TRBV5-1 and TRBJ2-7; possibly TRBD2 for D (6 bases). The CDR3 spans 14 residues. V lost 7 bases, J lost 2 bases, and 16 bases lay in between. The germline CDR1 and CDR2 sequences are SGHRS and YFSETQ.

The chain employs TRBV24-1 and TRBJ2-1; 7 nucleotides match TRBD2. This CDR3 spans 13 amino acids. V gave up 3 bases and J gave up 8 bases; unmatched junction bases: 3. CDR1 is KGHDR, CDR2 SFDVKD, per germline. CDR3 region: CATSDGTIDEQFF. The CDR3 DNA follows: TGTGCCACCAGTGATGGGACTATCGATGAGCAGTTCTTC.

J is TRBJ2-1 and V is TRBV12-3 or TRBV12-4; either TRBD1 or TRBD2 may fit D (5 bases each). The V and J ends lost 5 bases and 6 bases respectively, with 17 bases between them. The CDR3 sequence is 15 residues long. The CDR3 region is CASSPGTAPLNEQFF. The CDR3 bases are TGTGCCAGCAGTCCTGGGACCGCCCCTCTCAATGAGCAGTTCTTC.

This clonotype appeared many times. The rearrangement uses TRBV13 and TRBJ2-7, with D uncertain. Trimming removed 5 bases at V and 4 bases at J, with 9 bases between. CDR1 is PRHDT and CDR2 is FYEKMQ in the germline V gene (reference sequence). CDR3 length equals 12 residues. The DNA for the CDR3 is TGTGCCAGCAGCAAGGACCATTACGAGCAGTACTTC. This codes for CASSKDHYEQYF.

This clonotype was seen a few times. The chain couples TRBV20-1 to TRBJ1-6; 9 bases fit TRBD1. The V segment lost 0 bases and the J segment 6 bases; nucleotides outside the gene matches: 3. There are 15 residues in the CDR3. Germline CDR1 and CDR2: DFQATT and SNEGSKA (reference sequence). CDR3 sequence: CSAREWTGVNSPLHF. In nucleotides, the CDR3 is TGCAGTGCTAGAGAATGGACAGGGGTTAATTCACCCCTCCACTTT.

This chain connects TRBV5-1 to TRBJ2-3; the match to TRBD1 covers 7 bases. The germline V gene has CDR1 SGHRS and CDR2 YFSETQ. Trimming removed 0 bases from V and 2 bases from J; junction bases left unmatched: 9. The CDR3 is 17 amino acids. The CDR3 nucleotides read TGCGCCAGCAGCTTGGGCAGCCAGGGGACAGTCACAGATACGCAGTATTTT. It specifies CASSLGSQGTVTDTQYF.

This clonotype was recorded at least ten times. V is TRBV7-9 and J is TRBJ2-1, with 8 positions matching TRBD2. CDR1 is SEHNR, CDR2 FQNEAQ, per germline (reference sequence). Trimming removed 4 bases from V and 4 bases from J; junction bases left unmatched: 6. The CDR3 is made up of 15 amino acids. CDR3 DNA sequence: TGTGCCAGCAGCTATAGCGGGACCACATACAATGAGCAGTTCTTC. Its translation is CASSYSGTTYNEQFF.

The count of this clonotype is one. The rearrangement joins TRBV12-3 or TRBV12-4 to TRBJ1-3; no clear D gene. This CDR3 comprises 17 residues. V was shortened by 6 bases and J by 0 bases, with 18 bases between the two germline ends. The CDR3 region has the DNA TGTGCCAGCAGCGATACCAATGAACGGAACTCTGGAAACACCATATATTTT. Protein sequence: CASSDTNERNSGNTIYF.

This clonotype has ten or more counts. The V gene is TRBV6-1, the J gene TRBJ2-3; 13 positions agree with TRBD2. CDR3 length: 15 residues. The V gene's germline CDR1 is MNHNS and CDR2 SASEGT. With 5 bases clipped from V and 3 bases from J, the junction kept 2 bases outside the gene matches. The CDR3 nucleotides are TGTGCCAGCAGTCGACTAGCGGGAGGTACAGATACGCAGTATTTT. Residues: CASSRLAGGTDTQYF.

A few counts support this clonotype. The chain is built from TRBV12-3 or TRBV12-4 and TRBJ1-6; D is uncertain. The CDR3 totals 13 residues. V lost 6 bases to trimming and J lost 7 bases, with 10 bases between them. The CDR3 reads CASSGSRNSPLHF. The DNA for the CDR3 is TGTGCCAGCAGCGGATCGCGGAATTCACCCCTCCACTTT.

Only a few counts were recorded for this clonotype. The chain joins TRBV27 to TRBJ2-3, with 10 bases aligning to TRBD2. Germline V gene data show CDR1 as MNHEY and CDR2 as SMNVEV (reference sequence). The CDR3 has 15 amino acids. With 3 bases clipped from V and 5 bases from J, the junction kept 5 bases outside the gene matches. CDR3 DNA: TGTGCCAGCAGTTTGTGTAGCGGGAGGCTAGATACGCAGTATTTT. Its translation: CASSLCSGRLDTQYF.

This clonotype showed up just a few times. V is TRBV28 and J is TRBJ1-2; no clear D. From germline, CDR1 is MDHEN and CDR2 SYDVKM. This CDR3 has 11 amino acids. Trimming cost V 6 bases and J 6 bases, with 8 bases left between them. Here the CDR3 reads CASRSGNGYTF. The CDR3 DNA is TGTGCCAGCAGGTCGGGGAATGGCTACACCTTC.

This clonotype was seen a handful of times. In DNA form, the CDR3 reads TGTGCCAGCAGCGTACTAGCGGGACATGGGGAGCTGTTTTTT. It encodes CASSVLAGHGELFF. J is TRBJ2-2 and V is TRBV11-2, with 10 bases aligning to TRBD2. This CDR3 contains 14 residues. Looked up from germline, CDR1 is SGHAT and CDR2 is FQNNGV. V lost 5 bases and J lost 8; bases outside the gene matches: 5.

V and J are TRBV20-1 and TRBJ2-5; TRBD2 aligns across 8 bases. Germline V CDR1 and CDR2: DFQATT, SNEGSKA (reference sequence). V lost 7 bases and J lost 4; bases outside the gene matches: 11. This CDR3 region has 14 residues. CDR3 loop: CSGRSGLVLETQYF. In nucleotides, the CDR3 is TGCAGTGGGCGATCGGGACTAGTATTAGAGACCCAGTACTTC.

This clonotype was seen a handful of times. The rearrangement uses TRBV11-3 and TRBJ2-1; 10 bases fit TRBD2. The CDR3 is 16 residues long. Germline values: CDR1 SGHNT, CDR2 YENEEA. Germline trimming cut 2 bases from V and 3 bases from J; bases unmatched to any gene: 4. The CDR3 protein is CASSLLGTSVYNEQFF. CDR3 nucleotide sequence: TGTGCCAGCAGCTTACTAGGGACTAGCGTCTACAATGAGCAGTTCTTC.

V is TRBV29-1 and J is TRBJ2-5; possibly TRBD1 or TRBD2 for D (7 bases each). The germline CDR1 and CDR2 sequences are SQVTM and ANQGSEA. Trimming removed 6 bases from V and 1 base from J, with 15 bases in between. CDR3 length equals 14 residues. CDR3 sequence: CSVMGGTAQETQYF. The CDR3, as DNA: TGCAGCGTCATGGGGGGGACAGCCCAAGAGACCCAGTACTTC. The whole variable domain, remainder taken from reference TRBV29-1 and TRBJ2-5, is SAVISQKPSRDICQRGTSLTIQCQVDSQVTMMFWYRQQPGQSLTLIATANQGSEATYESGFVIDKFPISRPNLTFSTLTVSNMSPEDSSIYLCSVMGGTAQETQYFGPGTRLLVL.

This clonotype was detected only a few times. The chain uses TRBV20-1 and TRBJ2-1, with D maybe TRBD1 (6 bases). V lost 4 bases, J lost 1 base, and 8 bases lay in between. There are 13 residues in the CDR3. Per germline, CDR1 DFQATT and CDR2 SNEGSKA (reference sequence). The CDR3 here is CSATGTSYNEQFF. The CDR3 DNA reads TGCAGTGCTACCGGGACATCCTACAATGAGCAGTTCTTC.

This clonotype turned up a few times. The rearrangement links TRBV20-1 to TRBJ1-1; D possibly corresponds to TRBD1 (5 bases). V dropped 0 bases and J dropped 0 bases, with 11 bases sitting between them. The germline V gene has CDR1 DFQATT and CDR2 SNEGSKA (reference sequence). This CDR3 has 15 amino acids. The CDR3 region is CSARDKAGLNTEAFF. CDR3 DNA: TGCAGTGCTAGAGATAAGGCGGGACTGAACACTGAAGCTTTCTTT.

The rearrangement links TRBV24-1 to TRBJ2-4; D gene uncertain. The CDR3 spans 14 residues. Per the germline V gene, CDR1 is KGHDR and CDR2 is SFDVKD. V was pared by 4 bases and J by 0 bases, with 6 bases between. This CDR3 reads CATSDATAKNIQYF. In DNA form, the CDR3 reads TGTGCCACCAGTGACGCGACAGCCAAAAACATTCAGTACTTC.

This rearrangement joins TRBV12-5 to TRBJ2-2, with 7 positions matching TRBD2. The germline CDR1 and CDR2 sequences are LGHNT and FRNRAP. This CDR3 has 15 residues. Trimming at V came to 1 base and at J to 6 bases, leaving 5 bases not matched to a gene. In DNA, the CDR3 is TGTGCTAGTGGTTTGGACGGGGACTATCCCGGGGAGCTGTTTTTT. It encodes CASGLDGDYPGELFF.

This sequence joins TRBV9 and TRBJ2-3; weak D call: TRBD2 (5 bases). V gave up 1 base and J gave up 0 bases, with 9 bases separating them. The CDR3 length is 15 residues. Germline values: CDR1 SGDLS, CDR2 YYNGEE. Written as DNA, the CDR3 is TGTGCCAGCAGCGTATTGGGCGGGAGCACAGATACGCAGTATTTT. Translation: CASSVLGGSTDTQYF. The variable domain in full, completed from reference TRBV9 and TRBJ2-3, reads DSGVTQTPKHLITATGQRVTLRCSPRSGDLSVYWYQQSLDQGLQFLIQYYNGEERAKGNILERFSAQQFPDLHSELNLSSLELGDSALYFCASSVLGGSTDTQYFGPGTRLTVL.

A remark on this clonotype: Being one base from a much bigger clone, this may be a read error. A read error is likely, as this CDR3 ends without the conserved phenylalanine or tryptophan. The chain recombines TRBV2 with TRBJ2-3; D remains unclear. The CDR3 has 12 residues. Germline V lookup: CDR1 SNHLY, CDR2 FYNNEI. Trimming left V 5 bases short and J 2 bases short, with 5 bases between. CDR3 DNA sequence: TGTGCCAGCAGTCGGGTCACAGATACGCAGTATCTT. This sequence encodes CASSRVTDTQYL.

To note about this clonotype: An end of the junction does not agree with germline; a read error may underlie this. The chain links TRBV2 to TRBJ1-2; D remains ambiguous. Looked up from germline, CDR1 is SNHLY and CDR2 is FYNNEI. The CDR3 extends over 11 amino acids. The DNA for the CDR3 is TGTGCCAGCAGAGAAGGCTATGGCTACACCTTC. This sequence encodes CASREGYGYTF.

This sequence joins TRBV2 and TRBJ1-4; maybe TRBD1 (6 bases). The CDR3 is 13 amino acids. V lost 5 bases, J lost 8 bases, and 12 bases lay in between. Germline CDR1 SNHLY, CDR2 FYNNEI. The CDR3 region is CASSYRVWEKLFF. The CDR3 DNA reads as TGTGCCAGCAGTTACAGGGTTTGGGAAAAACTGTTTTTT. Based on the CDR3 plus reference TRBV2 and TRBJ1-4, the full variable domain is EPEVTQTPSHQVTQMGQEVILRCVPISNHLYFYWYRQILGQKVEFLVSFYNNEISEKSEIFDDQFSVERPDGSNFTLKIRSTKLEDSAMYFCASSYRVWEKLFFGSGTQLSVL.

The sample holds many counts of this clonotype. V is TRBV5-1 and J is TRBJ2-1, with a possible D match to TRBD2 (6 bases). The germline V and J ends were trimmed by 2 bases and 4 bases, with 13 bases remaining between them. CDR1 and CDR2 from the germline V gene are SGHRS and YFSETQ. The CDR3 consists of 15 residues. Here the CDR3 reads CASSFEAGTYNEQFF. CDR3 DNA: TGCGCCAGCAGCTTTGAAGCGGGCACTTACAATGAGCAGTTCTTC.

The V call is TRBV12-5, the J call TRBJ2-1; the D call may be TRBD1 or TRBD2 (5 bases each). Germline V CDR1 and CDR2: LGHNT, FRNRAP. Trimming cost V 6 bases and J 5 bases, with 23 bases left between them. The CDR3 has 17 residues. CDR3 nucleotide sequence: TGTGCTAGTGGCCAACCAAGGGGTCGGGGCCCCGACAATGAGCAGTTCTTC. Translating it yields CASGQPRGRGPDNEQFF.

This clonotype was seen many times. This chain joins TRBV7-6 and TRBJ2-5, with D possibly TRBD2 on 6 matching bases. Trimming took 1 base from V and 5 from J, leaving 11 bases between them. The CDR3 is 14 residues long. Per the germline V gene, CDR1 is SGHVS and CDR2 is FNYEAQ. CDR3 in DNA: TGTGCCAGCAGCTTAGTGGAGGGTCGGGAGACCCAGTACTTC. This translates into CASSLVEGRETQYF.

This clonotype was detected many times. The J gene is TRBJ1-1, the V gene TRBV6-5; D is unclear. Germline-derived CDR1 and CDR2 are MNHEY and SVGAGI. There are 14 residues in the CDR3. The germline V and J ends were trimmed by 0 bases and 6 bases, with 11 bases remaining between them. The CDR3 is CASSYSRPGAEAFF. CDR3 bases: TGTGCCAGCAGTTACTCGCGGCCGGGCGCTGAAGCTTTCTTT.